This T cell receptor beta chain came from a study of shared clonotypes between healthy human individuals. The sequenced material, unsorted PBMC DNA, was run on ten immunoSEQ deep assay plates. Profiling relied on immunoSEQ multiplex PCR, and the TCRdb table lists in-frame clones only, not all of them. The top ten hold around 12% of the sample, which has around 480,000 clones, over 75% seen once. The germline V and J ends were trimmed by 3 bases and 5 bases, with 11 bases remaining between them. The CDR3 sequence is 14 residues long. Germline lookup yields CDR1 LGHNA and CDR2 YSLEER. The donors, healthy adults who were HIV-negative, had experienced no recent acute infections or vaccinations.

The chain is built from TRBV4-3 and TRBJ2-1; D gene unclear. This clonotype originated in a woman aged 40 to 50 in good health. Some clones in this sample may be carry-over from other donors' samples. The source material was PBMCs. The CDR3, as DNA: TGCGCCAGCAGCCATACCGGCGGAGACAATGAGCAGTTCTTC. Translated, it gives CASSHTGGDNEQFF.